Presented here are 21 T cell receptor beta chains from one specimen sequenced in a study of blood T cell repertoires in COVID-19. Libraries were prepared by immunoSEQ multiplex PCR; TCRdb keeps only in-frame clonotypes and omits some of them. Among about 400,000 clones listed, roughly nine tenths were seen once. The sample taken for sequencing was PBMCs or T cells enriched from blood (not recorded which). These receptors came from a woman aged 25 to 45 who had recovered from COVID-19.

The chain has TRBV7-2 and TRBJ2-3, with TRBD2 matching 9 bases. J lost 5 bases, V lost 2 bases, and 14 bases had no gene match. This CDR3 has 18 residues. Germline CDR1 reads SGHTA; CDR2 reads FQGNSA. CDR3 residues: CASSLYLTSGGWKDTQYF. The CDR3 nucleotides read TGTGCCAGCAGCTTATACCTGACTAGCGGAGGGTGGAAAGATACGCAGTATTTT.

The rearrangement links TRBV9 to TRBJ1-2; D not resolved. Germline CDR1 is SGDLS and CDR2 is YYNGEE. V shed 1 base and J shed 8 bases, with 12 bases lying between them. This CDR3 region has 13 residues. The CDR3 DNA is TGTGCCAGCAGCGTAACGGGGATTGGGGGCTACACCTTC. Amino acids: CASSVTGIGGYTF. Using reference TRBV9 and TRBJ1-2 for the parts outside the CDR3, the full variable domain is DSGVTQTPKHLITATGQRVTLRCSPRSGDLSVYWYQQSLDQGLQFLIQYYNGEERAKGNILERFSAQQFPDLHSELNLSSLELGDSALYFCASSVTGIGGYTFGSGTRLTVV.

The chain has TRBV7-2 and TRBJ1-5; 7 bases match TRBD1. J lost 5 bases, V lost 5 bases, and 3 bases had no gene match. Germline-derived CDR1 and CDR2 are SGHTA and FQGNSA. This CDR3 is 13 amino acids long. This chain's CDR3 is CASSARGDQPQHF. The CDR3, as DNA: TGTGCCAGCAGCGCCAGGGGGGATCAGCCCCAGCATTTT.

The V and J genes are TRBV24-1 and TRBJ2-1; TRBD1 might be the D (6 bases). The CDR3 contains 13 residues. Trimming cost V 0 bases and J 10 bases, with 9 bases left between them. Germline CDR1 KGHDR, CDR2 SFDVKD. The CDR3 reads CATSDLNDREQFF. The CDR3 nucleotides read TGTGCCACCAGTGATTTGAATGACAGGGAGCAGTTCTTC.

CDR3: CASSSGQGAGQPQHF. In nucleotides, the CDR3 is TGTGCCAGCAGCTCCGGACAGGGTGCCGGTCAGCCCCAGCATTTT. The chain employs TRBV7-8 and TRBJ1-5, with 8 bases fitting TRBD1. The CDR3 is made up of 15 amino acids. Germline V gene lookup returns CDR1 SGHVS and CDR2 FQNEAQ. The V and J ends lost 4 bases and 6 bases, in that order; junction bases with no gene match: 8.

This clone is a singleton in its sample. The genes are TRBV5-1 and TRBJ2-3; D perhaps matches TRBD2 (7 bases). Trimming left V 3 bases short and J 0 bases short, with 14 bases between. In germline, CDR1 is SGHRS, CDR2 YFSETQ. The CDR3 spans 16 residues. CDR3: CASSWGGSGSTDTQYF. In DNA form, the CDR3 reads TGCGCCAGCAGCTGGGGGGGCAGCGGGAGCACAGATACGCAGTATTTT. The variable domain in full, completed from reference TRBV5-1 and TRBJ2-3, reads KAGVTQTPRYLIKTRGQQVTLSCSPISGHRSVSWYQQTPGQGLQFLFEYFSETQRNKGNFPGRFSGRQFSNSRSEMNVSTLELGDSALYLCASSWGGSGSTDTQYFGPGTRLTVL.

V gene TRBV3-1 (or the pseudogene TRBV3-2) combines with J gene TRBJ2-2; 7 bases match TRBD2. This CDR3 spans 15 amino acids. Germline loops: CDR1 LGHDT, CDR2 YNNKEL (reference sequence). The J segment lost 1 base and the V segment lost 5 bases, leaving 4 bases of the junction unmatched. CDR3 in amino acids: CASSGGEWNTGELFF. CDR3 bases: TGTGCCAGCAGCGGGGGGGAGTGGAACACCGGGGAGCTGTTTTTT.

The chain uses TRBV29-1 and TRBJ2-7, with D perhaps matching TRBD1 (5 bases). Germline CDR1 and CDR2: SQVTM and ANQGSEA. The CDR3 has 12 amino acids. The ends were cut back, 3 bases at V and 3 bases at J, with 9 bases in the middle. The CDR3 DNA sequence: TGCAGCGTTGAGGCCAGGGACTACGAGCAGTACTTC. It codes for CSVEARDYEQYF.

This chain joins TRBV28 and TRBJ1-5; 9 bases map to TRBD1. V shed 10 bases, J shed 6 bases, and the junction held 7 bases outside the gene matches. The CDR3 contains 13 residues. Germline CDR1 MDHEN, CDR2 SYDVKM. The CDR3: CATYDRGSQPQHF. In DNA, the CDR3 is TGTGCCACCTATGACAGGGGGAGTCAGCCCCAGCATTTT. The variable domain in full, completed from reference TRBV28 and TRBJ1-5, reads DVKVTQSSRYLVKRTGEKVFLECVQDMDHENMFWYRQDPGLGLRLIYFSYDVKMKEKGDIPEGYSVSREKKERFSLILESASTNQTSMYLCATYDRGSQPQHFGDGTRLSIL.

The chain joins TRBV6-2 or TRBV6-3 to TRBJ1-2, with 10 bases matching TRBD1. Losses at the gene ends were 6 bases for V and 4 bases for J; bases not matched to a gene: 8. The CDR3 contains 15 residues. Germline loops: CDR1 MNHEY, CDR2 SVGEGT. The CDR3 DNA follows: TGTGCCAGCAGCCGGACAGGGGGTGACCTCTATGGCTACACCTTC. Translating gives CASSRTGGDLYGYTF.

The J gene is TRBJ2-3, the V gene TRBV7-9; the D gene is possibly TRBD2 (6 bases). The ends were cut back, 11 bases at V and 11 bases at J, with 29 bases in the middle. The CDR3 is 15 amino acids. Per the germline V gene, CDR1 is SEHNR and CDR2 is FQNEAQ (reference sequence). CDR3: CAGKRLGLTSLQQYF. CDR3 nucleotides: TGTGCCGGAAAACGACTCGGACTGACTAGTCTTCAGCAGTATTTT.

This sequence joins TRBV5-8 and TRBJ2-1; 9 positions match TRBD2. The trim removed 4 bases at V and 2 bases at J, leaving 7 bases unmatched. Germline assignment: CDR1 SGHTS and CDR2 YDEGEE. The CDR3 sequence is 16 residues long. CDR3 region: CASSPARLAAYNEQFF. CDR3 in DNA: TGTGCCAGCAGCCCCGCTAGACTAGCGGCCTACAATGAGCAGTTCTTC.

V gene TRBV9 combines with J gene TRBJ2-2; D remains ambiguous. V lost 0 bases to trimming and J lost 1 base, with 7 bases between them. Germline V lookup: CDR1 SGDLS, CDR2 YYNGEE. The CDR3 is 15 amino acids. CDR3 DNA: TGTGCCAGCAGCGTAGGTGTACAGAACACCGGGGAGCTGTTTTTT. It is translated as CASSVGVQNTGELFF. Together with reference TRBV9 and TRBJ2-2, the CDR3 gives the full variable domain: DSGVTQTPKHLITATGQRVTLRCSPRSGDLSVYWYQQSLDQGLQFLIQYYNGEERAKGNILERFSAQQFPDLHSELNLSSLELGDSALYFCASSVGVQNTGELFFGEGSRLTVL.

As to this clone: An end of the junction differs from the germline gene, which may be a read error. DNA for the CDR3: TGCGCCAGCAGCTTAGACCGGGGAGCCTACGAGCAGTACTTC. Its protein product is CASSLDRGAYEQYF. The J gene is TRBJ2-7, the V gene TRBV7-2, with D perhaps TRBD2 (5 bases). The CDR3 length is 14 residues. Germline V lookup: CDR1 SGHTA, CDR2 FQGNSA.

The chain has TRBV19 and TRBJ2-5; 15 bases align to TRBD2. CDR1 and CDR2 (germline): LNHDA, SQIVND (reference sequence). After removal of 3 bases from V and 1 base from J, the junction contained 12 bases not matched to a gene. This CDR3 is built from 20 residues. Here the CDR3 DNA reads TGTGCCAGTAGTATCAAGTTCGGGACTAGCGGGGGGCCGTCCCAAGAGACCCAGTACTTC. This codes for CASSIKFGTSGGPSQETQYF. The full variable domain, completed using reference TRBV19 and TRBJ2-5, is DGGITQSPKYLFRKEGQNVTLSCEQNLNHDAMYWYRQDPGQGLRLIYYSQIVNDFQKGDIAEGYSVSREKKESFPLTVTSAQKNPTAFYLCASSIKFGTSGGPSQETQYFGPGTRLLVL.

The chain links TRBV20-1 to TRBJ2-7; 7 bases line up with TRBD2. Losses at the gene ends were 3 bases for V and 2 bases for J; bases not matched to a gene: 7. The CDR3 spans 14 residues. Germline V gives CDR1 DFQATT, CDR2 SNEGSKA (reference sequence). CDR3: CSASPRTRTYEQYF. In nucleotides, the CDR3 is TGCAGTGCTAGTCCCAGGACTAGAACCTACGAGCAGTACTTC.

J is TRBJ2-1 and V is TRBV28; 9 bases are shared with TRBD1. This CDR3 has 16 residues. In germline, CDR1 is MDHEN, CDR2 SYDVKM. J lost 2 bases, V lost 2 bases, and 4 bases had no gene match. For the CDR3, the DNA is TGTGCCAGCAGTTTAGTGAGGACAGGGGCCTACAATGAGCAGTTCTTC. Its translation: CASSLVRTGAYNEQFF. Together with reference TRBV28 and TRBJ2-1, the CDR3 gives the full variable domain: DVKVTQSSRYLVKRTGEKVFLECVQDMDHENMFWYRQDPGLGLRLIYFSYDVKMKEKGDIPEGYSVSREKKERFSLILESASTNQTSMYLCASSLVRTGAYNEQFFGPGTRLTVL.

The sample holds one count of this clone. The chain carries TRBV3-1 (or the pseudogene TRBV3-2) and TRBJ2-5, with 10 nucleotides matching TRBD1. V gave up 4 bases and J gave up 3 bases; unmatched junction bases: 5. This CDR3 region has 15 residues. Germline V gene sequence: CDR1 LGHDT, CDR2 YNNKEL (reference sequence). CDR3: CASSPAGTGEETQYF. CDR3 DNA: TGTGCCAGCAGCCCAGCCGGGACAGGGGAAGAGACCCAGTACTTC.

This clone was detected once. CDR3 DNA: TGCGCCAGCAGCCAGTCGGGAGGAGTGAAAAAACTGTTTTTT. It specifies CASSQSGGVKKLFF. The V gene is TRBV4-3, the J gene TRBJ1-4; D not resolved. CDR1 and CDR2 (germline): LGHNA, YSLEER. The V end was cut by 3 bases, the J end by 9 bases, with 14 bases between. This CDR3 comprises 14 residues.

The chain joins TRBV7-9 to TRBJ2-3; D remains unclear. This CDR3 region has 11 residues. CDR1 is SEHNR and CDR2 is FQNEAQ in the germline V gene (reference sequence). Between the trimmed V and J ends, which lost 8 bases and 6 bases, there was a span of 9 bases. CDR3 amino acids: CASSQMDTQYF. The DNA of the CDR3 is TGTGCCAGCTCACAGATGGATACGCAGTATTTT.

The rearrangement joins TRBV2 to TRBJ2-7; the match to TRBD2 covers 10 bases. CDR1 is SNHLY and CDR2 is FYNNEI in the germline V gene. The CDR3 sequence is 16 residues long. The V gene end was trimmed by 6 bases and the J gene end by 0 bases; junction bases not matched to a gene: 8. CDR3 in amino acids: CASRKELAGSSYEQYF. In DNA, the CDR3 is TGTGCCAGCAGGAAGGAACTAGCGGGAAGCTCCTACGAGCAGTACTTC. The full variable domain, in which reference TRBV2 and TRBJ2-7 provide the parts outside the CDR3, is EPEVTQTPSHQVTQMGQEVILRCVPISNHLYFYWYRQILGQKVEFLVSFYNNEISEKSEIFDDQFSVERPDGSNFTLKIRSTKLEDSAMYFCASRKELAGSSYEQYFGPGTRLTVT.